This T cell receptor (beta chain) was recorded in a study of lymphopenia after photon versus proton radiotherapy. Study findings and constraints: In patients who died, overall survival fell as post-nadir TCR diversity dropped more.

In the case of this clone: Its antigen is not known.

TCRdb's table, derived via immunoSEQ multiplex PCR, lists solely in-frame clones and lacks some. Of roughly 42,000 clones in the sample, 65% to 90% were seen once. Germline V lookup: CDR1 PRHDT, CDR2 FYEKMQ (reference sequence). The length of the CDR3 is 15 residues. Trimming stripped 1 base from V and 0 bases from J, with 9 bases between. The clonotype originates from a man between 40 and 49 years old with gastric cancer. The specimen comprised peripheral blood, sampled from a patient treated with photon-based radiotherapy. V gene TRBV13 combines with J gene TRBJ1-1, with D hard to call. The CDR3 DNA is TGTGCCAGCAGCTTAGATACTATCATGAACACTGAAGCTTTCTTT. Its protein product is CASSLDTIMNTEAFF.